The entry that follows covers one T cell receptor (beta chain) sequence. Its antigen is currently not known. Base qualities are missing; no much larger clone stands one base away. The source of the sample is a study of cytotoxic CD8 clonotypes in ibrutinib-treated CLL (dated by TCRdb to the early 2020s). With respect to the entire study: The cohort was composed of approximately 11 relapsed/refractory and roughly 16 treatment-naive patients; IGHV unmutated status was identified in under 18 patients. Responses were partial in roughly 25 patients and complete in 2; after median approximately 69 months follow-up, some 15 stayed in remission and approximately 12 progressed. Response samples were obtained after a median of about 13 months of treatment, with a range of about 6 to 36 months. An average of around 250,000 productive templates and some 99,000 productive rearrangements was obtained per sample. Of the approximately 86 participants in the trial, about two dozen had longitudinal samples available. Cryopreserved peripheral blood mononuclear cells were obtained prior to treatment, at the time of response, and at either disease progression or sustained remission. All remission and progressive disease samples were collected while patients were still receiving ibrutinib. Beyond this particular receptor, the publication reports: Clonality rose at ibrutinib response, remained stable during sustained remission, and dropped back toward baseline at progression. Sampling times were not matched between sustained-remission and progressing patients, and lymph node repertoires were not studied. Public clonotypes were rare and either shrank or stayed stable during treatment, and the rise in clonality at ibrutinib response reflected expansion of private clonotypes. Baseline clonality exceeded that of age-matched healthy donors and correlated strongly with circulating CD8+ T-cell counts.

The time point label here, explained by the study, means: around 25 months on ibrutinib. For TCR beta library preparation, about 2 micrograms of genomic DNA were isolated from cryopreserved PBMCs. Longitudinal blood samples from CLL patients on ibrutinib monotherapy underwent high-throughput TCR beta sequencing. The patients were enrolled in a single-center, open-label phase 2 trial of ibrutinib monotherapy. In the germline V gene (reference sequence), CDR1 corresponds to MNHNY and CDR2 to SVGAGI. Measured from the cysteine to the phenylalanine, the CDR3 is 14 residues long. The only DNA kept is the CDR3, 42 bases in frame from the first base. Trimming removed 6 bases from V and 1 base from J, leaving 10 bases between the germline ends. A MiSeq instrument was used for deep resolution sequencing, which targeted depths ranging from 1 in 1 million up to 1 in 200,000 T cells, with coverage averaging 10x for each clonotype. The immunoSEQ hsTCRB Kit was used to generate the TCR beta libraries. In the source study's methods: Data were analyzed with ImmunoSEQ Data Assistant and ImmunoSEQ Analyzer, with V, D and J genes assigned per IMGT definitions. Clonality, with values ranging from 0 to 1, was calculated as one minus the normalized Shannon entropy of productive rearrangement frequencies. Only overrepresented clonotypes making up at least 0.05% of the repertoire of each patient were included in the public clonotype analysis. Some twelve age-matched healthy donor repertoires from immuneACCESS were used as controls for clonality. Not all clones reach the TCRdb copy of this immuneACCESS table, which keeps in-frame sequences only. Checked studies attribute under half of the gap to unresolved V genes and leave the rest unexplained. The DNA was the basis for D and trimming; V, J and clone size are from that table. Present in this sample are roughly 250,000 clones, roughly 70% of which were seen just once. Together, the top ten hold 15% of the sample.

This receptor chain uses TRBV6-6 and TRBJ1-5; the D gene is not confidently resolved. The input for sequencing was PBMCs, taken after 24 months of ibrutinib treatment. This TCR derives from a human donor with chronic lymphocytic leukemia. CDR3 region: CASSPIRSNQPQHF. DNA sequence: TGTGCCAGCAGCCCGATAAGGAGCAATCAGCCCCAGCATTTT.